This TCR beta chain emerged from a study of human T cells and chemical hapten exposure. Notes on the study in general: Significantly more large CDR3 similarity clusters arose among expanded TCRs than among controls. Counts of expanded TCRs (at PT1) showed a positive correlation with patch test score.

MiXCR, applied by TCRdb to the RACE reads, yields one record per CDR3 protein. Counted here are tens of thousands of distinct CDR3 sequences, roughly 11% occurring once; the ten biggest clones make up roughly 5%. Time point defined: pre-sensitization, week 0. The treatment is: therapeutic diphenylcyclopropenone sensitization with weekly scalp DPC. Researchers sampled blood before each patch test went on. This CDR3 comprises 15 residues. Germline V gene lookup returns CDR1 SGHNT and CDR2 YENEEA. V shed 5 bases, J shed 4 bases, and the junction held 9 bases outside the gene matches. This clonotype was seen at least ten times. Its antigen is undetermined.

The receptor was isolated from a woman in her 50s with alopecia areata. Some clones in this sample may be carry-over from other donors' samples. V is TRBV11-3 and J is TRBJ2-3; 7 nucleotides line up with TRBD1. The sequencing here drew on whole blood, taken in connection with sensitization to the hapten diphenylcyclopropenone (DPC). CDR3 bases: TGTGCCAGCAGCGAAAACAGGGGCGGTCCAGATACGCAGTATTTT. Translation: CASSENRGGPDTQYF.